This TCR beta chain was recovered during a study of metastatic and nonmetastatic thyroid tumors. Study summary: Thyroid patients, malignant and benign, had repertoires compared across blood and tumor or nodule tissue.

Germline values: CDR1 MDHEN, CDR2 SYDVKM. CDR3 length equals 11 residues. V lost 3 bases to trimming and J lost 8 bases, with 7 bases between them. Overall study results and limits: When malignant thyroid tumors were compared with benign nodules, TCR beta diversity was reportedly significantly higher in the malignant tumors. This held in both blood and tumor samples.

TCRdb re-clonotyped the PCR reads via MiXCR. The top ten hold 5.5% to 7.5% of the sample, which has tens of thousands of clones, 16% seen once. Prior to thyroid surgery, none of the patients had received any treatment. This clone was counted ten times or more. Its antigen is not identified. This may be a read error: a much more frequent sequence differs by one nucleotide. The TCR originated in a male donor with papillary thyroid cancer or a benign thyroid nodule (not recorded which). Some clones in this sample may be carry-over from other donors' samples. The J gene is TRBJ1-1, the V gene TRBV28; D call uncertain. The sequenced sample consisted of blood. This CDR3 is CASSFRKEAFF. The CDR3 DNA is TGTGCCAGCAGTTTCCGGAAGGAAGCTTTCTTT.